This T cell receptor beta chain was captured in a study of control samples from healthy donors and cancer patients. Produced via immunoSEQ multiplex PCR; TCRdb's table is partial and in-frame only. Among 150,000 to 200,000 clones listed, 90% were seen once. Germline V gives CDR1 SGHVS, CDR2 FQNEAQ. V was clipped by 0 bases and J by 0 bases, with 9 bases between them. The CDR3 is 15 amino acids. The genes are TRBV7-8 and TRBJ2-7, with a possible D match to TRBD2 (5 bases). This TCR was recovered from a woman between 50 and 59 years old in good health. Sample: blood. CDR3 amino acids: CASSLALEDSYEQYF. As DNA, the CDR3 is TGTGCCAGCAGCTTAGCGCTGGAGGACTCCTACGAGCAGTACTTC.